These 14 T cell receptor beta chains originate from one sample sequenced in a study of identical twins. TCRdb analysed the 5' RACE reads with MiXCR anew, one entry per CDR3 protein. This sample yields about 730,000 distinct CDR3 sequences, of which over 20% are seen a single time; 4.3% belongs to the top ten. These sequences were also reported in another study, on T cells expressing NK-cell markers.

Sequencing was done on a sample of PBMCs. The receptors were gathered from a young woman in good health.

This chain connects TRBV7-8 to TRBJ1-2, with no clear D. The V and J ends lost 5 bases and 8 bases respectively, with 21 bases between them. Germline CDR1 and CDR2: SGHVS and FQNEAQ. This CDR3 has 15 residues. The CDR3 protein is CASSTTRREARGYTF. In nucleotides, the CDR3 is TGTGCCAGCAGCACGACCCGCCGGGAGGCACGAGGCTACACCTTC.

CDR3 coding DNA: TGTGCCAGCAGTTACTCGATCGGGCCTAGCGGTCTCGATAGCACAGATACGCAGTATTTT. Protein: CASSYSIGPSGLDSTDTQYF. V gene TRBV6-2 or TRBV6-3 combines with J gene TRBJ2-3; 7 bases align to TRBD2. The CDR3 runs to 20 residues. CDR1 is MNHEY, CDR2 SVGEGT, per germline. V dropped 0 bases and J dropped 0; count of bases not matched to a gene: 15.

This clonotype has just a few counts. This rearrangement joins TRBV12-3 or TRBV12-4 to TRBJ2-3, with 14 bases that match TRBD2. The CDR3 covers 16 residues. V was pared by 6 bases and J by 5 bases, with 7 bases of the junction left unmatched. CDR3 DNA: TGTGCCAGCAGACCGACTAGCGGGGGGGCGCGAGATACGCAGTATTTT. Translation: CASRPTSGGARDTQYF.

In its sample, this clonotype was seen a few times. The V gene is TRBV11-3, the J gene TRBJ2-5, with a tentative D call TRBD1 (6 bases). The germline gives CDR1 SGHNT, CDR2 YENEEA. The CDR3 is 15 residues long. V shed 5 bases and J shed 3 bases, with 16 bases lying between them. The CDR3: CASSGRGGPKETQYF. The CDR3 nucleotides are TGTGCCAGCAGCGGCAGGGGCGGACCTAAAGAGACCCAGTACTTC. Full variable domain (remainder filled in from reference TRBV11-3 and TRBJ2-5): EAGVVQSPRYKIIEKKQPVAFWCNPISGHNTLYWYLQNLGQGPELLIRYENEEAVDDSQLPKDRFSAERLKGVDSTLKIQPAELGDSAVYLCASSGRGGPKETQYFGPGTRLLVL.

This clonotype has only a few counts. J is TRBJ2-1 and V is TRBV5-6; D is unclear. The CDR3 runs 16 residues. The germline V gene has CDR1 SGHDT and CDR2 YYEEEE. Trimming stripped 1 base from V and 0 bases from J, with 11 bases between. The CDR3 DNA is TGTGCCAGCAGCTTGATGACCGCCGGCTCCTACAATGAGCAGTTCTTC. Amino acids: CASSLMTAGSYNEQFF.

This clonotype was seen more than once but under ten times. V and J are TRBV20-1 and TRBJ2-2; 9 positions match TRBD1. After removal of 4 bases from V and 5 bases from J, the junction contained 5 bases not matched to a gene. The germline V gene has CDR1 DFQATT and CDR2 SNEGSKA (reference sequence). This CDR3 has 14 residues. Here the CDR3 reads CSAITGQGTGELFF. The DNA for the CDR3 is TGCAGTGCTATAACGGGACAGGGAACCGGGGAGCTGTTTTTT.

This clonotype was counted only a few times. The chain links TRBV6-5 to TRBJ1-1, with 7 bases that match TRBD1. After removal of 2 bases from V and 6 bases from J, the junction contained 3 bases not matched to a gene. The length of the CDR3 is 13 residues. The germline V gene encodes CDR1 MNHEY and CDR2 SVGAGI. CDR3 coding DNA: TGTGCCAGCAGTTACAGGGGGCCCGCTGAAGCTTTCTTT. This gives the protein CASSYRGPAEAFF.

This clonotype appeared many times. The chain uses TRBV25-1 and TRBJ2-7; no clear D. This CDR3 spans 10 amino acids. The germline V gene encodes CDR1 MGHDK and CDR2 SYGVNS. Between the trimmed V and J ends, which lost 5 bases and 3 bases, there was a span of 2 bases. The DNA for the CDR3 is TGTGCCAGCAGTTACTACGAGCAGTACTTC. It specifies CASSYYEQYF.

This clonotype has just a few counts. V and J are TRBV20-1 and TRBJ2-7, with 7 bases lining up with TRBD2. Germline CDR1 reads DFQATT; CDR2 reads SNEGSKA (reference sequence). V dropped 0 bases and J dropped 4; count of bases not matched to a gene: 9. The CDR3 spans 15 residues. CDR3 in DNA: TGCAGTGCTAGAGATTGGGCGGGGGATACTTACGAGCAGTACTTC. It yields the protein CSARDWAGDTYEQYF.

This clonotype was picked up a small number of times. This sequence joins TRBV7-2 and TRBJ2-5; 9 bases match TRBD1. Germline CDR1 is SGHTA and CDR2 is FQGNSA. The CDR3 runs to 15 residues. V was clipped by 5 bases and J by 2 bases; unmatched bases: 6. CDR3 amino acids: CASSPGQGWQETQYF. CDR3 DNA sequence: TGTGCCAGCAGCCCGGGACAGGGTTGGCAAGAGACCCAGTACTTC.

The rearrangement links TRBV7-9 to TRBJ2-7; D gene ambiguous. V lost 3 bases and J 6 bases, leaving 9 bases between the germline ends. From germline, CDR1 is SEHNR and CDR2 FQNEAQ (reference sequence). The CDR3 runs to 12 residues. The CDR3 DNA follows: TGTGCCAGCAGCTTCGTGGAAGGCGAGCAGTACTTC. It translates to CASSFVEGEQYF. The variable domain in full, completed from reference TRBV7-9 and TRBJ2-7, reads DTGVSQNPRHKITKRGQNVTFRCDPISEHNRLYWYRQTLGQGPEFLTYFQNEAQLEKSRLLSDRFSAERPKGSFSTLEIQRTEQGDSAMYLCASSFVEGEQYFGPGTRLTVT.

This clonotype was seen ten or more times. This chain uses TRBV29-1 with TRBJ1-4; no clear D. V was shortened by 3 bases and J by 5 bases, with 4 bases between the two germline ends. There are 11 residues in the CDR3. Germline assignment: CDR1 SQVTM and CDR2 ANQGSEA. The CDR3 loop reads CSVETNEKLFF. Written as DNA, the CDR3 is TGCAGCGTTGAGACGAATGAAAAACTGTTTTTT. The complete variable domain, with remaining parts taken from reference TRBV29-1 and TRBJ1-4, reads SAVISQKPSRDICQRGTSLTIQCQVDSQVTMMFWYRQQPGQSLTLIATANQGSEATYESGFVIDKFPISRPNLTFSTLTVSNMSPEDSSIYLCSVETNEKLFFGSGTQLSVL.

Many counts were recorded for this clonotype. This chain links TRBV12-3 or TRBV12-4 with TRBJ2-7; tentative D call: TRBD1 (5 bases). The ends were cut back, 8 bases at V and 1 base at J, with 9 bases in the middle. There are 12 residues in the CDR3. The CDR3 region is CASHAGSYEQYF. The CDR3 DNA sequence: TGTGCCAGCCACGCAGGGTCCTACGAGCAGTACTTC.

This chain links TRBV29-1 with TRBJ1-1, with D perhaps TRBD1 (5 bases). V was cut by 4 bases and J by 4 bases, with 13 bases left in between. Germline CDR1 is SQVTM and CDR2 is ANQGSEA. This CDR3 is 13 amino acids long. CDR3 loop: CSVVGQQVTEAFF. The CDR3 nucleotides read TGCAGCGTTGTGGGGCAGCAGGTCACTGAAGCTTTCTTT.